This paragraph reports one T cell receptor beta chain. Its matching antigen is unknown. The CDR3 sequence is 14 residues long. V lost 5 bases and J 5 bases, leaving 10 bases between the germline ends. Germline V gene sequence: CDR1 SGHTA, CDR2 FQGTGA. Healthy bone marrow donors made up the cohort. The data stem from a study of cytomegalovirus exposure and HLA in healthy donors. Study-wide findings and caveats: Many donors carried some public TCRs, although rarity characterized most TCR sequences. Reported performance of the classifier showed diagnosis of cytomegalovirus status with high specificity and sensitivity. The productive fraction for most TCR beta V segments was about 87% or about 30% in an earlier analysis.

Vbeta (60) and Jbeta (13) primers were used in the PCR. Data came from immunoSEQ multiplex PCR; TCRdb stores just in-frame clones and leaves some out. The data include about 170,000 clones; the top ten clones carry approximately 0.72%. V usage is TRBV7-3 and J usage is TRBJ1-6; the D gene is possibly TRBD1 (6 bases). Sequencing was carried out using PBMCs. This receptor was obtained from a woman between 18 and 29 years old in good health and CMV-seropositive. The CDR3 is CASSRGQHNSPLHF. CDR3 in DNA: TGTGCCAGCAGCCGAGGACAGCATAATTCACCCCTCCACTTT.